This T cell receptor beta chain comes out of a study of control samples from healthy donors and cancer patients. V shed 4 bases, J shed 6 bases, and the junction held 7 bases outside the gene matches. In germline, CDR1 is SGHNT, CDR2 YYREEE (reference sequence). The CDR3 is made up of 14 amino acids. Using immunoSEQ multiplex PCR, the repertoire was profiled, and TCRdb retains in-frame clones only, with some absent. The table lists around 190,000 clones, approximately 94% of them singletons. Sequenced sample: blood. The TCR sequence derives from a man under 40 in good health. The chain links TRBV5-4 to TRBJ1-2, with 9 bases fitting TRBD1. CDR3 coding DNA: TGTGCCAGCAGCGATATCCGGGACAGGGATGGCTACACCTTC. Translation: CASSDIRDRDGYTF.